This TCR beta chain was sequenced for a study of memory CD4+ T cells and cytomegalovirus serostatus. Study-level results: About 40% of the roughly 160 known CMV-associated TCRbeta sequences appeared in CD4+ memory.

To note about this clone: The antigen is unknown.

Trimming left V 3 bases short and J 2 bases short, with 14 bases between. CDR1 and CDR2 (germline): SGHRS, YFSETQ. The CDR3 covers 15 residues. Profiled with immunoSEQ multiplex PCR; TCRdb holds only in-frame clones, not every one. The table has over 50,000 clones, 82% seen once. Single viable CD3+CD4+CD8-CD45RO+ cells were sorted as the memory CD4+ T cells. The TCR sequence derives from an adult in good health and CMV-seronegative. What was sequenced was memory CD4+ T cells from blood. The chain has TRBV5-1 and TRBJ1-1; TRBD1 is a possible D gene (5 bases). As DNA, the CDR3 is TGCGCCAGCAGCTGGGGGACGGCAGGTAACACTGAAGCTTTCTTT. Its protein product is CASSWGTAGNTEAFF.